Sequencing of this T cell receptor (beta chain) was carried out in a study of beta chain features in type 1 diabetes. Germline V lookup: CDR1 SGHRS, CDR2 YFSETQ. With V trimmed by 4 bases and J by 3 bases, 4 bases remained unmatched. CDR3 length: 14 amino acids. Study findings and constraints: Any role of HLA type in TCRB rearrangement remained unresolved here. Among patients, naive, central memory and Treg TCRB repertoires appeared more similar than among healthy donors. In every one of the four CD4+ subsets, TCRB CDR3s were moderately but significantly shorter in Type 1 diabetes patients.

With respect to this clone: Its matching antigen is unknown.

The entirety of the isolated RNA underwent reverse transcription, so expressed TCRB transcripts were sequenced. Only in-frame clones appear in the TCRdb table, and some are missing; sequencing was by immunoSEQ multiplex PCR. The sample includes almost 350,000 clones, 9.3% seen only once; the top ten take approximately 1%. One heparinised blood draw, averaging approximately 120 mL, came from each donor. Source material: central memory CD4+ T cells from blood. The J gene is TRBJ2-5, the V gene TRBV5-1, with TRBD1 matching over 9 bases. The receptor's source is a man in his thirties or forties with type 1 diabetes. CDR3 DNA: TGCGCCAGCAGCGCCGACAGGGGGGAAGAGACCCAGTACTTC. It is translated as CASSADRGEETQYF. Full variable domain (rest looked up from reference TRBV5-1 and TRBJ2-5): KAGVTQTPRYLIKTRGQQVTLSCSPISGHRSVSWYQQTPGQGLQFLFEYFSETQRNKGNFPGRFSGRQFSNSRSEMNVSTLELGDSALYLCASSADRGEETQYFGPGTRLLVL.